This TCR beta chain originates from a study of T cell repertoires in cytomegalovirus infection. Study-level information: CMV epitopes used comprised recently identified HLA-C-restricted ones and well-studied HLA-B-restricted ones. Public TCR beta signatures marked donors with CMV infection and the matching HLA.

This clonotype turned up a few times. The antigen remains unidentified. Between the trimmed V and J ends, which lost 5 bases and 3 bases, there was a span of 16 bases. This CDR3 spans 15 amino acids. Germline loops: CDR1 SGHTA, CDR2 FQGNSA. Study-wide findings and caveats: Dominating the ex vivo response were TCR beta clonotypes that were CMV-specific and HLA-C-restricted.

TCRdb used MiXCR to reprocess the reads, holding one entry per CDR3 protein. The table lists about half a million distinct CDR3 sequences, around a third of them singletons. The chain couples TRBV7-2 to TRBJ1-1; no reliable D call. The sequencing used cultured PBMCs, collected from culture after CMV antigen stimulation. This sequence originates from a human donor in good health (CMV status not recorded). Some clones in this sample may be carry-over from other donors' samples. DNA of the CDR3: TGTGCCAGCAGCCCCCCCGTTAGGAGGTACACTGAAGCTTTCTTT. This codes for CASSPPVRRYTEAFF.